The present T cell receptor beta chain was sequenced within a study of post-analysis software for immune sequencing data. This CDR3 has 18 amino acids. Losses at the gene ends were 3 bases for V and 8 bases for J; bases not matched to a gene: 16. The germline gives CDR1 MGHRA, CDR2 YSYEKL. Presence of unique molecular identifiers characterized the TCR beta cDNA libraries. MiXCR, applied by TCRdb to the PCR reads, yields one record per CDR3 protein. The sample has hundreds of thousands of distinct CDR3 sequences, about 60% seen once; the top ten hold about 11%. Findings and limits, study-wide: TRBV5-6, TRBV5-1 and TRBV20-1 belonged to a set of about five TRBV segments that were more frequent in patients than controls. Strong co-clustering by F measure was seen for same-batch samples.

This clonotype was detected a few times. What it recognizes is unknown. Material: blood. V usage is TRBV4-1 and J usage is TRBJ1-2; 12 bases line up with TRBD1. This sequence originates from a girl under 10 years old with multiple sclerosis. The CDR3 region has the DNA TGCGCCAGCAGCCACCCGCTGCCCCCGGGACAGGGGGCGTGGGGCTACACCTTC. It translates to CASSHPLPPGQGAWGYTF.